A selection of T cell receptor beta chains follows, all from one sample in a study of CD8 T cells in ankylosing spondylitis. One entry per CDR3 protein results from TCRdb running MiXCR on the 5' RACE reads. The repertoire consists of 350,000 or so distinct CDR3 sequences, with approximately 14% occurring once and the leading ten covering 0.95% to 1.4%. Sequencing used blood, either unsorted or a sorted T cell fraction (not recorded which). The receptors stem from a male donor with ankylosing spondylitis or in good health (not recorded which). Each CDR3 is given with its conserved first and last residue. D genes are given only for firm matches. Clone size appears in some rows only: once, few, many, or a class for an expanded clone.

cdr3_nt cdr3_aa v_call d_call clone_size j_call
TGTGCCAGCAGCCAAAAACGCCTGGGTTCTGGGGCCAACGTCCTGACTTTC CASSQKRLGSGANVLTF TRBV3-1 . few TRBJ2-6
TGTGCCAGCAGTTTATTTTGGCGGGGGGGCAGAGAGACCCAGTACTTC CASSLFWRGGRETQYF TRBV27 TRBD2 . TRBJ2-5
TGTGCCAGCAGTTACGGGGAGACCCAGTACTTC CASSYGETQYF TRBV12-3/TRBV12-4 . many TRBJ2-5
TGTGCTAGTGGTTCCCCTTCGGAAGGTAGCCTAGCGGGGGGTACCTACGAGCAGTACTTC CASGSPSEGSLAGGTYEQYF TRBV12-5 TRBD2 . TRBJ2-7
TGTGCCAGCAGTTTAACAGGGAGGGGGATGAATGAGCAGTTCTTC CASSLTGRGMNEQFF TRBV6-2/TRBV6-3 . . TRBJ2-1
TGCAGCGTTGAAGATCCGACTAGCGGGGGGTACGAGCAGTACTTC CSVEDPTSGGYEQYF TRBV29-1 TRBD2 many TRBJ2-7
TGCGCCAGCAGCCACGGGACTTCTTTGAGCAATGAGCAGTTCTTC CASSHGTSLSNEQFF TRBV4-1 . . TRBJ2-1
TGTGCCAGCAGCTCAGGGACAGGGTGGCCAGATACGCAGTATTTT CASSSGTGWPDTQYF TRBV7-9 TRBD1 . TRBJ2-3
TGTGCCAGCAGTCGCTATTGGGGGAGTGAGCAGTTCTTC CASSRYWGSEQFF TRBV6-1 . . TRBJ2-1
TGTGCCTGGAGTGCCGGACAGACTATCCAAGAGACCCAGTACTTC CAWSAGQTIQETQYF TRBV30 . . TRBJ2-5
TGTGCCAGCTCACCACGGCGGGATCCACCGAACACTGAAGCTTTCTTT CASSPRRDPPNTEAFF TRBV18 . . TRBJ1-1
TGTGCCAGCAGTCCAGGGGGGTTTGGCTACACCTTC CASSPGGFGYTF TRBV25-1 TRBD1 . TRBJ1-2
TGTGCCAGCAGCGGTACCGAGCGAGGGGCTAAGGGCTACACCTTC CASSGTERGAKGYTF TRBV7-9 . . TRBJ1-2
TGTGCCAGCAGTCTGCGGACAGGCAGCTCCTACAATGAGCAGTTCTTC CASSLRTGSSYNEQFF TRBV12-3/TRBV12-4 TRBD1 few TRBJ2-1
TGTGCCAGTAGTATTCCCACTACCAACGTCCTGACTTTC CASSIPTTNVLTF TRBV19 . . TRBJ2-6
TGTGCCAGCGGGACTGGACAACCAACTGCAACTAATGAAAAACTGTTTTTT CASGTGQPTATNEKLFF TRBV2 . . TRBJ1-4
TGTGCCAGCAGTGAAGTCTTCTCTAACTATGGCTACACCTTC CASSEVFSNYGYTF TRBV25-1 . few TRBJ1-2
TGTGCCAGCACCGAAACAGGGTCCTGGGACTATGGCTACACCTTC CASTETGSWDYGYTF TRBV6-1 . . TRBJ1-2
TGCGCCAGCAGTGTTCCGGGCTCAGTTGCGCAGTATTTT CASSVPGSVAQYF TRBV10-2 . . TRBJ2-3
TGCGCCAGCAGCGATAACCCGGGACAGGGCTCCGAGCAGTACTTC CASSDNPGQGSEQYF TRBV5-1 TRBD1 few TRBJ2-7
TGCGCCAGCAATGGAGGGGAGGTGAATTCACCCCTCCACTTT CASNGGEVNSPLHF TRBV5-1 . many TRBJ1-6
TGTGCCAGCAGTTACTCACGGACAGTAGGGACCCAGTACTTC CASSYSRTVGTQYF TRBV6-5 . few TRBJ2-5
TGTGCCAGCAGCCAAGAGGATGGAAGGAAACTGTTTTTT CASSQEDGRKLFF TRBV5-5 . few TRBJ1-4
TGTGCCAGTAGTACCTCACCTATCTACGAGCAGTACTTC CASSTSPIYEQYF TRBV19 . . TRBJ2-7
TGCAGTGCTGCACCACCACTAGCGAGCCGCAGCTCCTACGAGCAGTACTTC CSAAPPLASRSSYEQYF TRBV20-1 TRBD2 . TRBJ2-7
TGTGCCAGCAGTGAATTTGGGGGCAATCAGCCCCAGCATTTT CASSEFGGNQPQHF TRBV25-1 . . TRBJ1-5
TGTGCCAGCAGTTTTTTAGGGAAGGGGGATTCACCCCTCCACTTT CASSFLGKGDSPLHF TRBV27 . few TRBJ1-6